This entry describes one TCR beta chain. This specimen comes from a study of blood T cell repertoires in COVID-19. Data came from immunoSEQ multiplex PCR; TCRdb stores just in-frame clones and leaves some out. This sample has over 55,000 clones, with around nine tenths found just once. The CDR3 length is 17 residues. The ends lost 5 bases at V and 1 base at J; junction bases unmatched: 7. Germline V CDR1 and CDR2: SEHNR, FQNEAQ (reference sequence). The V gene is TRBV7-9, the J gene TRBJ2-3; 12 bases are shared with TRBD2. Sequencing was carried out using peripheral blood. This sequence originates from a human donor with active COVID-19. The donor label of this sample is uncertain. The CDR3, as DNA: TGTGCCAGCAGCCCGAACCGACTAGCGGGAGGCACAGATACGCAGTATTTT. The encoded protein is CASSPNRLAGGTDTQYF.